A single TCR beta chain is shown here with its context. Clones were sequenced by immunoSEQ multiplex PCR, and TCRdb holds only the in-frame ones, with some missing. The sample lists 250,000 to 400,000 clones, roughly 90% occurring once. Seattle participants joined during active infection and were tracked over time. Germline CDR1 SGHDT, CDR2 YYEEEE. The CDR3 has 16 amino acids. V lost 1 base to trimming and J lost 8 bases, with 21 bases between them. The sample comes from a study of blood T cell repertoires in COVID-19. Input material: peripheral blood. The V and J genes are TRBV5-6 and TRBJ1-1; D not certain. The source of this sequence is a woman under 40 with COVID-19, enrolled during active disease. The CDR3 spells CASSLWVEGEGREAFF. Written as DNA, the CDR3 is TGTGCCAGCAGCTTGTGGGTAGAAGGAGAAGGTCGAGAAGCTTTCTTT.